This T cell receptor (beta chain) was identified in a study of blood T cell repertoires in COVID-19. Study overall: COVID-19 samples, acute and convalescent, were from the United States, Italy and Spain. Sample material is recorded as cDNA or gDNA derived from T cells, B-cell-depleted T cells, or PBMCs.

Authors' analysis steps: Estimates of nucleated cell counts were drawn from the amplification of reference gene primers. Generated by immunoSEQ multiplex PCR, the TCRdb table keeps only in-frame clones and is missing some. V and J calls and clone size follow that table, whereas D and trimming were derived from the DNA. The profile shows about 140,000 clones, roughly 90% of them singletons. The length of the CDR3 is 15 residues. Between the trimmed V and J ends, which lost 1 base and 4 bases, there was a span of 13 bases. From germline, CDR1 is SGHRS and CDR2 YFSETQ. The receptor's source is a man aged 50 to 59 with active or convalescent COVID-19. Sequencing was carried out using peripheral blood. The rearrangement uses TRBV5-1 and TRBJ2-3, with D perhaps matching TRBD2 (5 bases). The CDR3 DNA sequence: TGCGCCAGCAGCTTGTCCGGGATCGGCCCAGATACGCAGTATTTT. As protein: CASSLSGIGPDTQYF. Filled out from reference TRBV5-1 and TRBJ2-3, the complete variable domain reads KAGVTQTPRYLIKTRGQQVTLSCSPISGHRSVSWYQQTPGQGLQFLFEYFSETQRNKGNFPGRFSGRQFSNSRSEMNVSTLELGDSALYLCASSLSGIGPDTQYFGPGTRLTVL.